This T cell receptor beta chain was captured in a study of blood T cell repertoires in COVID-19. Across the study: Sites across the United States, Italy and Spain contributed samples from acute and convalescent COVID-19. Nucleic acid was either cDNA or gDNA, and it came from T cells, B-cell-depleted T cells, or PBMCs.

How the authors handled the data: Amplification of reference gene primers was used by the study to estimate nucleated cell counts. Measured with immunoSEQ multiplex PCR; TCRdb has only the in-frame clones, and not every one. Clone size and the V and J calls come from that table; the DNA yielded D and trimming. The sample has about 190,000 clones, around 78% seen once. Trimming pared 3 bases from V and 6 bases from J, leaving 9 bases between. The CDR3 spans 13 residues. The V gene's germline CDR1 is ENHRY and CDR2 SYGVKD. The TCR originated in a woman of 80 years or more with active or convalescent COVID-19. The rearrangement joins TRBV10-3 to TRBJ1-5; D unresolved. The sequencing sample was made of peripheral blood. CDR3: CAISESGIQPQHF. CDR3 coding DNA: TGTGCCATCAGTGAATCAGGAATTCAGCCCCAGCATTTT.